This entry lists 29 T cell receptor beta chains sequenced from one sample in a study of T-cell reconstitution after alpha-beta-depleted transplantation in children. TCRbeta library construction was performed incorporating unique molecular identifiers. TCRdb fed the PCR reads into MiXCR, producing one record per CDR3 protein. The sample comprises about 130,000 distinct CDR3 sequences, roughly 10% of which are singletons, and about 24% rests with the top ten. This material consisted of PBMCs, mostly from graft donor cells, taken 180 days after TCRalphabeta/CD19-depleted stem cell transplant. The receptors stem from a girl younger than two who had a stem cell transplant for combined immunodeficiency, so the T cells may come from the graft donor.

This clonotype was seen more than once but under ten times. The chain recombines TRBV20-1 with TRBJ1-5; no firm D call. The CDR3 is 14 residues long. The germline V and J ends were trimmed by 5 bases and 2 bases, with 13 bases remaining between them. Germline values: CDR1 DFQATT, CDR2 SNEGSKA (reference sequence). Written as DNA, the CDR3 is TGCAGTGCTGAGGGCTTGGATGGCAATCAGCCCCAGCATTTT. This translates into CSAEGLDGNQPQHF.

This clonotype was seen a few times. This chain links TRBV29-1 with TRBJ2-7; D tentatively fits TRBD1 or TRBD2 (5 bases each). The germline gives CDR1 SQVTM, CDR2 ANQGSEA. CDR3 length: 12 residues. V was clipped by 3 bases and J by 0 bases, with 6 bases between them. The CDR3 loop reads CSVEGVSYEQYF. CDR3 in DNA: TGCAGCGTTGAGGGGGTCTCCTACGAGCAGTACTTC.

This clonotype has more than one count but fewer than ten. This chain links TRBV7-9 with TRBJ2-2; tentative D call: TRBD2 (6 bases). The germline CDR1 and CDR2 sequences are SEHNR and FQNEAQ (reference sequence). This CDR3 spans 16 amino acids. The V gene lost 4 bases and the J gene lost 4 bases, with 16 bases spanning the gap. CDR3 sequence reads: CASSSLGERATGELFF. CDR3 nucleotides: TGTGCCAGCAGCTCCCTGGGGGAGCGGGCCACCGGGGAGCTGTTTTTT.

The table lists this clonotype with a few counts. V usage is TRBV28 and J usage is TRBJ2-5; tentative D call: TRBD2 (6 bases). This CDR3 has 16 amino acids. CDR1 and CDR2 (germline): MDHEN, SYDVKM. Trimming left V 6 bases short and J 2 bases short, with 19 bases between. CDR3 sequence: CASSRGLLYRQETQYF. For the CDR3, the DNA is TGTGCCAGCAGCCGGGGACTGTTGTATCGTCAAGAGACCCAGTACTTC. The complete variable domain, with remaining parts taken from reference TRBV28 and TRBJ2-5, reads DVKVTQSSRYLVKRTGEKVFLECVQDMDHENMFWYRQDPGLGLRLIYFSYDVKMKEKGDIPEGYSVSREKKERFSLILESASTNQTSMYLCASSRGLLYRQETQYFGPGTRLLVL.

This clonotype was detected many times. The chain recombines TRBV29-1 with TRBJ2-1, with 8 bases matching TRBD1. The CDR3 spans 15 residues. J was trimmed by 9 bases and V by 6 bases; bases with no gene match: 16. Germline CDR1 SQVTM, CDR2 ANQGSEA. CDR3 coding DNA: TGCAGCGTCGAAAGACCGGGACAGGTGCTAAGTGAGCAGTTCTTC. Amino acid sequence: CSVERPGQVLSEQFF.

The CDR3: CASSELYGTQNIQYF. The CDR3, as DNA: TGTGCCAGCAGTGAATTATACGGCACCCAAAACATTCAGTACTTC. The rearrangement joins TRBV25-1 to TRBJ2-4; D is unclear. The V end was cut by 1 base, the J end by 5 bases, with 12 bases between. The CDR3 is 15 amino acids. Germline V gene sequence: CDR1 MGHDK, CDR2 SYGVNS.

The CDR3 DNA sequence: TGTGCCAGCAGCCTCTCGGGGCCACGAAGCACAGATACGCAGTATTTT. This translates into CASSLSGPRSTDTQYF. V and J are TRBV9 and TRBJ2-3, with D perhaps given as TRBD1 or TRBD2 (5 bases each). The CDR3 totals 16 residues. Per the germline V gene, CDR1 is SGDLS and CDR2 is YYNGEE. Between the trimmed V and J ends, which lost 4 bases and 0 bases, there was a span of 15 bases.

This clonotype was counted only a few times. The chain combines TRBV7-2 with TRBJ1-3; D is unresolved. The ends were cut back, 1 base at V and 2 bases at J, with 6 bases in the middle. CDR1 and CDR2 from the germline V gene are SGHTA and FQGNSA. CDR3 length: 14 residues. CDR3 coding DNA: TGTGCCAGCAGCTTAGTAGCTACTGGAAACACCATATATTTT. It encodes CASSLVATGNTIYF.

The table lists this clonotype with a few counts. This chain links TRBV20-1 with TRBJ2-7; D gene uncertain. Germline loops: CDR1 DFQATT, CDR2 SNEGSKA (reference sequence). The length of the CDR3 is 14 residues. V was pared by 2 bases and J by 5 bases, with 16 bases between. CDR3 protein: CSARTVDPWDEQYF. DNA for the CDR3: TGCAGTGCTAGAACTGTTGACCCGTGGGACGAGCAGTACTTC.

This clonotype was seen more than once but under ten times. The rearrangement joins TRBV20-1 to TRBJ1-5; TRBD1 matches 7 bases. The CDR3 spans 15 residues. V was pared by 3 bases and J by 11 bases, with 16 bases of the junction left unmatched. The germline V gene has CDR1 DFQATT and CDR2 SNEGSKA (reference sequence). As DNA, the CDR3 is TGCAGTGCTAGTAGGAGGGGGCCCTTCAATGGGGCCCAGCATTTT. Its protein is CSASRRGPFNGAQHF.

V and J are TRBV7-2 and TRBJ2-3; 11 nucleotides agree with TRBD2. Germline CDR1 and CDR2: SGHTA and FQGNSA. The CDR3 is 15 amino acids. V was pared by 2 bases and J by 4 bases, with 2 bases of the junction left unmatched. In DNA form, the CDR3 reads TGTGCCAGCAGCTTAACTAGCGGGGGTGCAGATACGCAGTATTTT. The encoded protein is CASSLTSGGADTQYF. Full variable domain (missing parts from reference TRBV7-2 and TRBJ2-3): GAGVSQSPSNKVTEKGKDVELRCDPISGHTALYWYRQSLGQGLEFLIYFQGNSAPDKSGLPSDRFSAERTGGSVSTLTIQRTQQEDSAVYLCASSLTSGGADTQYFGPGTRLTVL.

This clonotype was recorded a few times. The chain is built from TRBV7-2 and TRBJ2-7; D is unresolved. The CDR3 is made up of 15 amino acids. Germline lookup yields CDR1 SGHTA and CDR2 FQGNSA. Trimming took 4 bases from V and 2 from J, leaving 15 bases between them. CDR3 in DNA: TGTGCCAGCAGCTCTCCCTGGGCCGCACCCTACGAGCAGTACTTC. The encoded protein is CASSSPWAAPYEQYF.

The V call is TRBV7-2, the J call TRBJ2-3; TRBD1 is a possible D gene (7 bases). The CDR3 is 14 residues long. Trimming pared 3 bases from V and 6 bases from J, leaving 13 bases between. Germline V gene lookup returns CDR1 SGHTA and CDR2 FQGNSA. Here the CDR3 reads CASSFGQEGDTQYF. The CDR3 DNA reads as TGTGCCAGCAGCTTTGGACAGGAGGGCGATACGCAGTATTTT.

This sequence joins TRBV20-1 and TRBJ1-4; D is uncertain. This CDR3 spans 14 amino acids. V lost 5 bases and J lost 6, with 16 bases in between. Germline CDR1 and CDR2: DFQATT and SNEGSKA (reference sequence). The DNA of the CDR3 is TGCAGTGCTCGCTGCCCGGGTGGGGATGAAAAACTGTTTTTT. This encodes CSARCPGGDEKLFF.

The chain carries TRBV23-1 and TRBJ2-7; a weak D match, TRBD2 (5 bases). TRBV23-1 is flagged as an ORF with uncertain function. This CDR3 is 14 amino acids long. Trimming stripped 0 bases from V and 2 bases from J, with 8 bases between. The CDR3 spells CASSQSRAPYEQYF. CDR3 DNA: TGCGCCAGCAGTCAATCGAGGGCCCCCTACGAGCAGTACTTC.

This clonotype was observed a few times. V is TRBV5-5 and J is TRBJ2-2; tentatively, D is TRBD2 (5 bases). Germline assignment: CDR1 SGHKS and CDR2 YYEKEE (reference sequence). V shed 4 bases and J shed 0 bases, with 10 bases lying between them. The CDR3 covers 15 residues. CDR3 region: CASSEGISNTGELFF. The CDR3 nucleotides read TGTGCCAGCAGCGAGGGAATCTCGAACACCGGGGAGCTGTTTTTT. The full variable domain, rest sourced from reference TRBV5-5 and TRBJ2-2, is DAGVTQSPTHLIKTRGQQVTLRCSPISGHKSVSWYQQVLGQGPQFIFQYYEKEERGRGNFPDRFSARQFPNYSSELNVNALLLGDSALYLCASSEGISNTGELFFGEGSRLTVL.

The chain joins TRBV5-1 to TRBJ2-3; 8 nucleotides line up with TRBD1. This CDR3 has 15 residues. Germline CDR1 reads SGHRS; CDR2 reads YFSETQ. Trimming took 4 bases from V and 2 from J; bases not matched to a gene: 6. The CDR3 protein is CASSPDRGFTDTQYF. As DNA, the CDR3 is TGCGCCAGCAGCCCCGACAGGGGATTCACAGATACGCAGTATTTT.

This clonotype was found many times. The rearrangement links TRBV10-3 to TRBJ2-7; a possible D gene is TRBD1 (6 bases). Trimming shortened V by 4 bases and J by 0 bases, and 19 bases separated the two germline ends. Germline V lookup: CDR1 ENHRY, CDR2 SYGVKD. This CDR3 spans 17 amino acids. Here the CDR3 DNA reads TGTGCCATCAGTGTACGTGGGGGCCTAACCCCCTCCTACGAGCAGTACTTC. Protein: CAISVRGGLTPSYEQYF.

This clonotype was detected ten times or more. The V gene is TRBV29-1, the J gene TRBJ2-5; a possible D gene is TRBD2 (5 bases). The germline CDR1 and CDR2 sequences are SQVTM and ANQGSEA. Trimming took off 6 bases at V and 3 bases at J, with 14 bases between the two ends. The CDR3 runs to 13 residues. CDR3 loop: CSVGPWREETQYF. The CDR3 nucleotides are TGCAGCGTCGGCCCTTGGCGGGAAGAGACCCAGTACTTC.

This clonotype was counted between two and nine times. The V call is TRBV7-2, the J call TRBJ1-1; D is ambiguous. CDR3 length: 13 amino acids. Germline V gives CDR1 SGHTA, CDR2 FQGNSA. V was shortened by 4 bases and J by 3 bases, with 9 bases between the two germline ends. The CDR3 sequence: CASSSFEDTEAFF. In DNA form, the CDR3 reads TGTGCCAGCAGCTCTTTTGAGGACACTGAAGCTTTCTTT.

This chain links TRBV18 with TRBJ2-2; tentative D call: TRBD2 (5 bases). Trimming left V 8 bases short and J 1 base short, with 17 bases between. The CDR3 spans 16 residues. The germline V gene encodes CDR1 KGHSH and CDR2 LQKENI. The CDR3 region has the DNA TGTGCCAGCCCTCGGATGGAGGTTAAGAACACCGGGGAGCTGTTTTTT. Its translation: CASPRMEVKNTGELFF.

This clonotype was counted a few times. The V and J genes are TRBV28 and TRBJ1-3; D gene ambiguous. This CDR3 has 15 residues. Germline CDR1 is MDHEN and CDR2 is SYDVKM. Trimming took 2 bases from V and 1 from J, leaving 9 bases between them. The CDR3 is CASSLRVLSGNTIYF. CDR3 DNA: TGTGCCAGCAGTTTAAGAGTTCTGTCTGGAAACACCATATATTTT.

Turning to this clonotype: This may stem from a read error, because a much larger clone lies one nucleotide away. DNA for the CDR3: TGCGCCAGCAGCCCTAGACGGGGGCAGAACGAGCAGTACTTC. Residues: CASSPRRGQNEQYF. J is TRBJ2-7 and V is TRBV5-1; TRBD1 or TRBD2 may be the D gene (6 bases each). V dropped 4 bases and J dropped 5 bases, with 16 bases sitting between them. The CDR3 covers 14 residues. Germline V CDR1 and CDR2: SGHRS, YFSETQ.

In this sample, this clonotype turned up a few times. The J gene is TRBJ2-7, the V gene TRBV20-1; D possibly corresponds to TRBD1 (5 bases). Trimming left V 3 bases short and J 0 bases short, with 12 bases between. This CDR3 has 14 residues. Germline assignment: CDR1 DFQATT and CDR2 SNEGSKA (reference sequence). CDR3 sequence: CSARGLGHSYEQYF. The DNA of the CDR3 is TGCAGTGCTAGGGGTTTAGGACACTCCTACGAGCAGTACTTC.

This clonotype was seen more than once but under ten times. This chain links TRBV6-6 with TRBJ2-7; D not certain. Germline V gene sequence: CDR1 MNHNY, CDR2 SVGAGI (reference sequence). The V and J ends lost 4 bases and 2 bases respectively, with 9 bases between them. The CDR3 length is 13 residues. This CDR3 is CASSWRSTYEQYF. Here the CDR3 DNA reads TGTGCCAGCAGTTGGCGGTCAACCTACGAGCAGTACTTC.

This chain joins TRBV30 and TRBJ2-1, with D perhaps matching TRBD1 or TRBD2 (5 bases each). V dropped 5 bases and J dropped 4 bases, with 15 bases sitting between them. Germline CDR1 is GTSNPN and CDR2 is SVGIG (reference sequence). The CDR3 spans 14 residues. The CDR3 sequence: CAWGRDRLYNEQFF. CDR3 nucleotide sequence: TGTGCCTGGGGCCGGGACCGACTTTACAATGAGCAGTTCTTC.

This clonotype occurred a few times. CDR3 region: CSASLRGAGANVLTF. The CDR3 DNA sequence: TGCAGTGCTAGTCTCAGGGGCGCTGGGGCCAACGTCCTGACTTTC. This sequence joins TRBV20-1 and TRBJ2-6, with D perhaps TRBD1 (6 bases). The CDR3 has 15 amino acids. CDR1 is DFQATT and CDR2 is SNEGSKA in the germline V gene (reference sequence). V lost 3 bases and J 2 bases, leaving 11 bases between the germline ends.

This clonotype appeared a few times. V and J are TRBV5-1 and TRBJ2-1; D remains unclear. Germline CDR1 reads SGHRS; CDR2 reads YFSETQ. The CDR3 has 13 residues. Trimming pared 0 bases from V and 4 bases from J, leaving 5 bases between. CDR3 loop: CASSLVEYNEQFF. The CDR3, as DNA: TGCGCCAGCAGCTTGGTTGAATACAATGAGCAGTTCTTC.

In its sample, this clonotype was seen a few times. The chain recombines TRBV29-1 with TRBJ2-7; 9 bases are a match to TRBD2. Germline V gene lookup returns CDR1 SQVTM and CDR2 ANQGSEA. Germline trimming cut 4 bases from V and 0 bases from J; bases unmatched to any gene: 1. The CDR3 runs 13 residues. CDR3 DNA sequence: TGCAGCGTTGTTAGCGGGAGCTCCTACGAGCAGTACTTC. Translated: CSVVSGSSYEQYF.